This T cell receptor beta chain was profiled in a study of beta chain features in type 1 diabetes. Findings of the study overall: For patients, the naive, central memory and Treg TCRB repertoires appeared more alike than for healthy donors. TCRB CDR3s from Type 1 diabetes patients were moderately but significantly shorter in all four CD4+ subsets.

This clone was seen a handful of times. Its antigen is unknown. Isolation of CD4+ naive, central memory, regulatory and stem cell-like memory cells was achieved by sorting via CD45RO/CCR7/CD25/CD127/CD95/CD27. Every bit of the isolated RNA underwent reverse transcription, so sequencing read expressed TCRB transcripts. Assay: immunoSEQ multiplex PCR; the TCRdb copy retains only in-frame clones and omits some. This repertoire shows about 240,000 clones, 11% to 15% found once; its top ten account for roughly 0.02%. The CDR3 covers 14 residues. V lost 4 bases to trimming and J lost 1 base; unmatched junction nucleotides: 4. Germline assignment: CDR1 SGHRS and CDR2 YFSETQ.

Material: naive CD4+ T cells from blood. The sequence was collected from a man younger than 40 with type 1 diabetes. The V and J genes are TRBV5-1 and TRBJ1-1; 7 bases are a match to TRBD1. CDR3 sequence reads: CASSGGQANTEAFF. In DNA, the CDR3 is TGCGCCAGCAGCGGCGGACAGGCGAACACTGAAGCTTTCTTT.